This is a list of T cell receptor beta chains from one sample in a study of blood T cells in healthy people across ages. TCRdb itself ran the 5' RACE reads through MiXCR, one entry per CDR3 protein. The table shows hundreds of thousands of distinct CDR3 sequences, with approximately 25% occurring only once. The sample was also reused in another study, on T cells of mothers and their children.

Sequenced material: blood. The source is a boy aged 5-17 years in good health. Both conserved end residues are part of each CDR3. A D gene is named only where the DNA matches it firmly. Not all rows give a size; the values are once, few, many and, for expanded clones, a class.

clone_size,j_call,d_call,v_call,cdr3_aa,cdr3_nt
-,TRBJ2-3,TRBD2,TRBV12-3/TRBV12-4,CASSPLALSTDTQYF,TGTGCCAGCAGCCCACTAGCGCTGAGCACAGATACGCAGTATTTT
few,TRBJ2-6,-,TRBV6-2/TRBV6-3,CASSYSRVNSGANVLTF,TGTGCCAGCAGTTACTCGCGGGTGAACTCTGGGGCCAACGTCCTGACTTTC
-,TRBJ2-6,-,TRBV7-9,CASSLPRDESSGANVLTF,TGTGCCAGCAGCTTGCCCAGGGACGAGAGCTCTGGGGCCAACGTCCTGACTTTC
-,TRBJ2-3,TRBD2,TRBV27,CASDPNSGGGSTDTQYF,TGTGCCAGCGACCCCAATTCGGGCGGGGGATCCACAGATACGCAGTATTTT
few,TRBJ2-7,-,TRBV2,CASRRDPVGEQYF,TGTGCCAGCAGGAGGGACCCGGTTGGCGAGCAGTACTTC
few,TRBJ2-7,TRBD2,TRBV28,CASLGTSGTEQYF,TGTGCCAGCCTCGGGACTAGCGGGACCGAGCAGTACTTC
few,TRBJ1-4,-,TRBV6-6,CASRERANEKLFF,TGTGCCAGCAGGGAGCGGGCTAATGAAAAACTGTTTTTT
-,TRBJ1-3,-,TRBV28,CASSLLFLGQDNSGNTIYF,TGTGCCAGCAGTTTATTATTTCTTGGGCAGGATAACTCTGGAAACACCATATATTTT
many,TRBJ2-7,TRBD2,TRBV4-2,CASSQLAGGKYEQYF,TGTGCCAGCAGCCAGTTAGCGGGGGGAAAATACGAGCAGTACTTC
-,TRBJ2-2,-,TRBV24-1,CATSGTRARTGELFF,TGTGCCACCAGTGGTACCCGGGCCCGCACCGGGGAGCTGTTTTTT
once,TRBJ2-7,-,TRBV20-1,CSARDLRRLVHEQYF,TGCAGTGCTAGAGATCTACGCCGACTAGTCCACGAGCAGTACTTC
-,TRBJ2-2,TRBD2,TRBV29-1,CSVVPSGSATGELFF,TGCAGCGTTGTACCCAGCGGGAGTGCGACCGGGGAGCTGTTTTTT
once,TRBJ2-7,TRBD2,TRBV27,CASGRLADSYEQYF,TGTGCCAGCGGGCGACTAGCGGACTCCTACGAGCAGTACTTC
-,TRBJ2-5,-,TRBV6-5,CASGPGVETQYF,TGTGCCAGCGGGCCAGGGGTCGAGACCCAGTACTTC
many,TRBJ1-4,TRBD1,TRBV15,CATSRRTGNEKLFF,TGTGCCACCAGCAGACGGACAGGGAATGAAAAACTGTTTTTT
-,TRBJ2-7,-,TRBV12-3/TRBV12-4,CASSMMNEQYF,TGTGCCAGCAGTATGATGAACGAGCAGTACTTC
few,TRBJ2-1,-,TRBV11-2,CASSLVLPGSYEQFF,TGTGCCAGCAGCTTAGTTCTCCCAGGGTCCTATGAGCAGTTCTTC
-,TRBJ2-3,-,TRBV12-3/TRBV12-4,CASRPPAADAQYF,TGTGCCAGCAGGCCCCCCGCGGCAGATGCGCAGTATTTT
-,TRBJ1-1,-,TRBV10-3,CAISEQGPGDEAFF,TGTGCCATCAGTGAACAAGGGCCGGGGGATGAAGCTTTCTTT
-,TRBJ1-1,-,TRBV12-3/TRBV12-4,CASTTLGGEAFF,TGTGCCAGCACCACCCTGGGGGGAGAAGCTTTCTTT
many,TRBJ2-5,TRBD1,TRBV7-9,CASSLQTGQETQYF,TGTGCCAGCAGCTTACAGACAGGGCAAGAGACCCAGTACTTC
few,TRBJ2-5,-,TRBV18,CASSPPLGGETQYF,TGTGCCAGCTCACCACCCCTAGGCGGGGAGACCCAGTACTTC
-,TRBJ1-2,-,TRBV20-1,CSASPVSDYGYTF,TGCAGTGCTAGCCCGGTGAGCGATTATGGCTACACCTTC
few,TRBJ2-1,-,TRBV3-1,CASSLYTNEQFF,TGTGCCAGCAGCCTCTATACCAATGAGCAGTTCTTC
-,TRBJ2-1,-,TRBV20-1,CSATRTQGQFF,TGCAGTGCTACTCGGACACAGGGGCAGTTCTTC
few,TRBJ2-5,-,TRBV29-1,CSVGSRSQAQYF,TGCAGCGTTGGGTCGCGATCTCAGGCCCAGTACTTC
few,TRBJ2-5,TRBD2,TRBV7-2,CASTMGGYQETQYF,TGTGCCAGTACAATGGGGGGGTACCAAGAGACCCAGTACTTC
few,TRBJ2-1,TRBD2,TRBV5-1,CASSPVGLAGAPYNEQFF,TGCGCCAGCAGCCCCGTCGGACTAGCGGGGGCTCCCTACAATGAGCAGTTCTTC
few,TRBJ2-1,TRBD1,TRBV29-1,CSVEGTGEPNNEQFF,TGCAGCGTTGAAGGTACAGGGGAACCCAACAATGAGCAGTTCTTC
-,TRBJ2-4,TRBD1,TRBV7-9,CASSSGTGNIQYF,TGTGCCAGCAGCTCCGGGACAGGAAACATTCAGTACTTC
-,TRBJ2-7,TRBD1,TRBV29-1,CSVEDRDDGEQYF,TGCAGCGTGGAGGACAGGGACGACGGCGAGCAGTACTTC
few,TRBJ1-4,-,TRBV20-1,CSASNRREYATNEKLFF,TGCAGTGCTAGTAACCGCAGAGAGTATGCAACTAATGAAAAACTGTTTTTT
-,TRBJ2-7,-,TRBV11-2,CASSLWQGRPGEQYF,TGTGCCAGCAGCTTATGGCAGGGCAGACCCGGCGAGCAGTACTTC
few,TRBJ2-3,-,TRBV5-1,CASSLEGRNTDTQYF,TGCGCCAGCAGCTTGGAGGGTCGGAACACAGATACGCAGTATTTT
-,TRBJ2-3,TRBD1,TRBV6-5,CASSYRLTGGASDTQYF,TGTGCCAGCAGTTACCGCCTCACAGGGGGCGCATCAGATACGCAGTATTTT
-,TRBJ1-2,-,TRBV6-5,CASKRLASNYGYTF,TGTGCCAGCAAAAGGTTGGCTTCTAACTATGGCTACACCTTC
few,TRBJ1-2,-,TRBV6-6,CASRLRTDGYGYTF,TGTGCCAGCAGACTTAGGACAGACGGCTATGGCTACACCTTC
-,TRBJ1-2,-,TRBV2,CASSERIANYGYTF,TGTGCCAGCAGTGAACGTATAGCTAACTATGGCTACACCTTC
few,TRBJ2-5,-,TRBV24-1,CATSGGQEETQYF,TGTGCCACCAGTGGGGGACAAGAAGAGACCCAGTACTTC
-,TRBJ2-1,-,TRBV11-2,CASSPSADEQFF,TGTGCCAGCAGCCCGAGCGCGGATGAGCAGTTCTTC
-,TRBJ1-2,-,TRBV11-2,CASSPNSGLGYTF,TGTGCCAGCAGCCCGAACTCAGGGTTAGGCTACACCTTC
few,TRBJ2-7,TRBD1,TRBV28,CASTTTGVPYEQYF,TGTGCCAGCACCACGACAGGGGTCCCTTACGAGCAGTACTTC
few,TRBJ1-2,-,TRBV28,CASSYDSYGYTF,TGTGCCAGCAGTTACGACAGCTATGGCTACACCTTC
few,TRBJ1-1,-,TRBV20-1,CSARQAGDVAFF,TGCAGTGCTAGGCAGGCGGGGGATGTAGCTTTCTTT
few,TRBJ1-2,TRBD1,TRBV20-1,CSARPTGGLNYGYTF,TGCAGTGCTAGACCAACAGGGGGCCTTAACTATGGCTACACCTTC
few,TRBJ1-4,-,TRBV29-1,CSVRHDVGGEKLFF,TGCAGCGTGAGACACGACGTGGGCGGTGAAAAACTGTTTTTT
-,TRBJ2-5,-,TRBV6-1,CASSIRRVPGETQYF,TGTGCCAGCAGTATCCGCAGGGTCCCTGGGGAGACCCAGTACTTC
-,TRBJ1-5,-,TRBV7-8,CASSLVGPYQPQHF,TGTGCCAGCAGCTTAGTGGGGCCTTATCAGCCCCAGCATTTT
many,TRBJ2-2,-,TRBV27,CASSFLPGELFF,TGTGCCAGCAGTTTCCTTCCCGGGGAGCTGTTTTTT
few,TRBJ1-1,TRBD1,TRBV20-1,CSARDGYEGTANTEAFF,TGCAGTGCTAGGGACGGATATGAAGGGACAGCGAACACTGAAGCTTTCTTT
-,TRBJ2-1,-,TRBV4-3,CASSQDRGLYNEQFF,TGCGCCAGCAGCCAAGATAGGGGCCTTTACAATGAGCAGTTCTTC
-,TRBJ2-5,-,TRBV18,CASSPSKSGQTQYF,TGTGCCAGCTCACCTTCGAAATCGGGCCAGACCCAGTACTTC
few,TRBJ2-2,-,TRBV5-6,CASSLALAGELFF,TGTGCCAGCAGCCTCGCACTAGCCGGGGAGCTGTTTTTT
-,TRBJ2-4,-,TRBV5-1,CASSLEGGRYDIQYF,TGCGCCAGCAGCTTGGAGGGAGGCCGGTACGACATTCAGTACTTC
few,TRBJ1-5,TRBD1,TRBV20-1,CSARVTGEQPQHF,TGCAGTGCTAGAGTAACAGGGGAGCAGCCCCAGCATTTT
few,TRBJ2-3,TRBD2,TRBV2,CASSGSGGSTDTQYF,TGTGCCAGCAGCGGCAGCGGGGGGAGCACAGATACGCAGTATTTT
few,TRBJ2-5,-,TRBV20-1,CSAFLTGVAETQYF,TGCAGTGCCTTCTTGACAGGAGTAGCAGAGACCCAGTACTTC
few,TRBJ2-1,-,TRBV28,CASSLSESDEQFF,TGTGCCAGCAGTTTATCCGAGAGTGATGAGCAGTTCTTC
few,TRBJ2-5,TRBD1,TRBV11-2,CASRKPGTGRETQYF,TGTGCCAGCAGAAAACCCGGGACAGGGAGGGAGACCCAGTACTTC
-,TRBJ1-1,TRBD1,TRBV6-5,CASSWTGGTEAFF,TGTGCCAGCAGTTGGACAGGGGGCACTGAAGCTTTCTTT